This passage covers 2 T cell receptor beta chains from one sample sequenced in a study of shared clonotypes between healthy human individuals. Sequencing was performed with immunoSEQ multiplex PCR; in TCRdb, only in-frame clones are kept and a portion is missing. The sample yields approximately 1,500,000 clones, around 98% seen once. The source material was naive CD4+ T cells sorted from blood. Subset here: CD45RA+ positively selected. The receptors originated from a man between 25 and 39 years old in good health.

This rearrangement joins TRBV21-1 to TRBJ2-2; the DNA was not compared with TRBD2, the D call given in the table. TRBV21-1 is annotated as a pseudogene. The CDR3 has 14 residues. Written as DNA, the CDR3 is TGTGCCAGCAGCAAAGCGGAGATTTCCGGGGAGCTGTTTTTT. This sequence encodes CASSKAEISGELFF.

Only one count was recorded for this clone. At the DNA level, this CDR3 is encoded by other sequences in the same sample as well. This rearrangement joins TRBV7-9 to TRBJ1-5, with D perhaps matching TRBD1 (5 bases). This CDR3 is built from 14 residues. The germline CDR1 and CDR2 sequences are SEHNR and FQNEAQ (reference sequence). Between the trimmed V and J ends, which lost 3 bases and 4 bases, there was a span of 10 bases. This CDR3 is CASSLAGSNQPQHF. The DNA of the CDR3 is TGTGCCAGCAGCTTGGCAGGGTCTAATCAGCCCCAGCATTTT.